One sample yielded the 25 T cell receptor beta chains listed below, sequenced in a study of tumour-infiltrating T cells in Burkitt lymphoma (dated by TCRdb to 2018 to 2021). Library generation was performed with the immunoSEQ multiplex PCR assay. TCRdb holds this immuneACCESS table with in-frame rearrangements only. Some clones are missing; in checked studies, unresolved V genes explain under half, and the rest has no known cause. In this sample the table shows several thousand clones, 70% to 90% of which occur a single time. 9.5% to 12% of the sample is taken by the ten largest. The sequenced material came from tumor tissue. The receptors come from a human donor with Burkitt lymphoma.

Concerning this clone itself: At one end the junction does not follow the germline gene, possibly because of a read error. The V gene is TRBV28, the J gene TRBJ1-2, with a possible D match to TRBD1 (5 bases). The CDR3 is 11 residues long. Germline loops: CDR1 MDHEN, CDR2 SYDVKM. The CDR3 region has the DNA TGTGCCAGCAAACGAGGCCCGGGGCCTGACTTC. It specifies CASKRGPGPDF.

This clone appeared a single time. The chain combines TRBV4-1 with TRBJ1-5; D call uncertain. The CDR3 covers 17 residues. Trimming removed 0 bases from V and 0 bases from J, with 12 bases in between. Germline V CDR1 and CDR2: MGHRA, YSYEKL. CDR3: CASSQEDLAYSNQPQHF. Written as DNA, the CDR3 is TGCGCCAGCAGCCAAGAAGATCTGGCTTATAGCAATCAGCCCCAGCATTTT.

As to this clone: One end of the junction fails to match germline, which may point to a read error. For the CDR3, the DNA is TGTGCCGGCGCAGAGGGTTCGAGCACCGGGGAACTGTTTTTT. Its protein product is CAGAEGSSTGELFF. The rearrangement links TRBV7-9 to TRBJ2-2, with D possibly TRBD2 on 5 matching bases. This CDR3 comprises 14 residues. Germline V gene lookup returns CDR1 SEHNR and CDR2 FQNEAQ (reference sequence).

The gene calls are TRBV6-4 and TRBJ1-1, with 8 nucleotides matching TRBD1. This CDR3 comprises 13 residues. Germline CDR1 is MRHNA and CDR2 is SNTAGT. V was pared by 6 bases and J by 7 bases, with 7 bases of the junction left unmatched. CDR3 coding DNA: TGTGCCAGCAGCGAAACAGGGGGAGGTGAAGCTTTCTTT. Its protein is CASSETGGGEAFF.

The chain links TRBV29-1 to TRBJ1-2, with 12 positions matching TRBD1. J gave up 8 bases and V 3 bases, and 10 bases lay outside the gene matches. CDR1 and CDR2 (germline): SQVTM, ANQGSEA. The CDR3 loop spans 15 amino acids. CDR3 nucleotide sequence: TGCAGCGTTGACTTGGGACAGGGGGCATCGCGAGGCTACACCTTC. This encodes CSVDLGQGASRGYTF.

The chain has TRBV27 and TRBJ2-7, with 11 bases aligning to TRBD2. The CDR3 consists of 13 residues. Per the germline V gene, CDR1 is MNHEY and CDR2 is SMNVEV (reference sequence). V dropped 7 bases and J dropped 7; count of bases not matched to a gene: 6. The CDR3 loop reads CASITSGSREQYF. The CDR3 nucleotides are TGTGCCAGCATAACTAGCGGGAGTCGGGAGCAGTACTTC.

V gene TRBV29-1 combines with J gene TRBJ1-2, with D possibly TRBD1 on 5 matching bases. The V end lost 4 bases, the J end lost 4 bases, and 10 bases lay between the germline ends. Germline V gene lookup returns CDR1 SQVTM and CDR2 ANQGSEA. The CDR3 is 12 residues long. CDR3 bases: TGCAGCGTTGGGGTGACAGTCTATGGCTACACCTTC. It yields the protein CSVGVTVYGYTF. Together with reference TRBV29-1 and TRBJ1-2, the CDR3 gives the full variable domain: SAVISQKPSRDICQRGTSLTIQCQVDSQVTMMFWYRQQPGQSLTLIATANQGSEATYESGFVIDKFPISRPNLTFSTLTVSNMSPEDSSIYLCSVGVTVYGYTFGSGTRLTVV.

The chain is built from TRBV2 and TRBJ1-4, with a tentative D call TRBD1 (5 bases). This CDR3 spans 16 amino acids. V was cut by 5 bases and J by 0 bases, with 13 bases left in between. Looked up from germline, CDR1 is SNHLY and CDR2 is FYNNEI. The CDR3 loop is CASSLGDGATNEKLFF. In DNA form, the CDR3 reads TGTGCCAGCAGTCTAGGGGATGGGGCAACTAATGAAAAACTGTTTTTT.

The chain uses TRBV5-3 and TRBJ2-4, with TRBD2 matching over 15 bases. TRBV5-3 is sorted into the ORF group, with uncertain function. V lost 4 bases and J lost 0; bases outside the gene matches: 14. The CDR3 runs 21 residues. The CDR3 DNA follows: TGTGCCAGAAGCCTTGGGAGGAGGACTAGCGGGGGGGATCTAGCCAAAAACATTCAGTACTTC. Protein: CARSLGRRTSGGDLAKNIQYF.

CDR3 in DNA: TGTGCCAGCAACCGAAACCCCCCAGGGGGAAGTGAAAAACTGTTTTTT. The encoded protein is CASNRNPPGGSEKLFF. The chain uses TRBV2 and TRBJ1-4, with 7 bases fitting TRBD1. The CDR3 has 16 amino acids. CDR1 and CDR2 from the germline V gene are SNHLY and FYNNEI. V lost 7 bases to trimming and J lost 7 bases; unmatched junction nucleotides: 15. The full variable domain, in which reference TRBV2 and TRBJ1-4 provide the parts outside the CDR3, is EPEVTQTPSHQVTQMGQEVILRCVPISNHLYFYWYRQILGQKVEFLVSFYNNEISEKSEIFDDQFSVERPDGSNFTLKIRSTKLEDSAMYFCASNRNPPGGSEKLFFGSGTQLSVL.

The V gene is TRBV5-8, the J gene TRBJ1-1, with 8 positions matching TRBD1. This CDR3 contains 16 residues. Trimming cost V 2 bases and J 4 bases; bases outside gene matches: 10. Looked up from germline, CDR1 is SGHTS and CDR2 is YDEGEE. DNA of the CDR3: TGTGCCAGCAGCTTTAGGTTGACAGGGGTCGGCACTGAAGCTTTCTTT. Translation: CASSFRLTGVGTEAFF.

The V call is TRBV20-1, the J call TRBJ2-1; D is undetermined. CDR1 is DFQATT and CDR2 is SNEGSKA in the germline V gene (reference sequence). The V end was cut by 6 bases, the J end by 5 bases, with 8 bases between. The CDR3 runs 11 residues. CDR3: CSAHRNNEQFF. CDR3 in DNA: TGCAGTGCCCACCGTAACAATGAGCAGTTCTTC.

The table lists this clone with a count of one. This sequence joins TRBV7-2 and TRBJ2-7; TRBD1 matches at 8 bases. J lost 2 bases, V lost 7 bases, and 7 bases had no gene match. CDR3 length equals 14 residues. Germline CDR1 and CDR2: SGHTA and FQGNSA. The CDR3 DNA sequence: TGTGCCAGCATGGACAGGGCTAACCCCTACGAGCAGTACTTC. This sequence encodes CASMDRANPYEQYF.

The V call is TRBV9, the J call TRBJ2-2; no firm D call. Per the germline V gene, CDR1 is SGDLS and CDR2 is YYNGEE. V shed 0 bases and J shed 3 bases, with 3 bases lying between them. The CDR3 contains 13 residues. The CDR3 loop is CASSVEYTGELFF. As DNA, the CDR3 is TGTGCCAGCAGCGTAGAGTACACCGGGGAGCTGTTTTTT.

The rearrangement uses TRBV2 and TRBJ2-5, with D perhaps being TRBD1 or TRBD2 (5 bases each). Germline assignment: CDR1 SNHLY and CDR2 FYNNEI. The length of the CDR3 is 13 residues. V was shortened by 10 bases and J by 5 bases, with 17 bases between the two germline ends. The chain's CDR3 is CAMPGPSKETQYF. The CDR3 region has the DNA TGTGCCATGCCGGGGCCCTCTAAGGAGACCCAGTACTTC.

This chain joins TRBV7-9 and TRBJ2-1; either TRBD1 or TRBD2 may supply D (6 bases each). The CDR3 is 16 amino acids. Trimming pared 3 bases from V and 3 bases from J, leaving 15 bases between. Germline CDR1 and CDR2: SEHNR and FQNEAQ (reference sequence). This CDR3 reads CASSFAGGLNYNEQFF. The CDR3 coding sequence is TGTGCCAGCAGCTTTGCCGGGGGCCTGAACTACAATGAGCAGTTCTTC. Complete variable domain (other parts from reference TRBV7-9 and TRBJ2-1): DTGVSQNPRHKITKRGQNVTFRCDPISEHNRLYWYRQTLGQGPEFLTYFQNEAQLEKSRLLSDRFSAERPKGSFSTLEIQRTEQGDSAMYLCASSFAGGLNYNEQFFGPGTRLTVL.

The chain is built from TRBV5-1 and TRBJ1-1; 11 bases are a match to TRBD1. The V segment lost 2 bases and the J segment 2 bases; nucleotides outside the gene matches: 2. CDR3 length: 15 amino acids. From germline, CDR1 is SGHRS and CDR2 YFSETQ. CDR3 sequence (DNA): TGCGCCAGCAGCTTAGGGACAGGGGGAAACACTGAAGCTTTCTTT. As protein: CASSLGTGGNTEAFF.

V and J are TRBV19 and TRBJ2-1; D gene ambiguous. CDR1 and CDR2 (germline): LNHDA, SQIVND (reference sequence). The CDR3 loop spans 13 amino acids. V shed 3 bases and J shed 12 bases, with 15 bases lying between them. The CDR3, as DNA: TGTGCCAGTAGTATGTCCCAATACCCCTGGCAGTTCTTC. Translated, it gives CASSMSQYPWQFF.

The chain is built from TRBV9 and TRBJ2-2; 9 nucleotides align to TRBD2. CDR3 length equals 19 residues. Germline V lookup: CDR1 SGDLS, CDR2 YYNGEE. V dropped 2 bases and J dropped 7; count of bases not matched to a gene: 18. This CDR3 is CASSVLLPLAGDFIGELFF. For the CDR3, the DNA is TGTGCCAGCAGCGTTCTTCTCCCCTTAGCGGGGGACTTCATCGGGGAGCTGTTTTTT.

The rearrangement links TRBV6-5 to TRBJ2-5; D unresolved. Germline lookup yields CDR1 MNHEY and CDR2 SVGAGI. This CDR3 comprises 14 residues. V lost 0 bases and J lost 2, with 7 bases in between. The CDR3 DNA sequence: TGTGCCAGCAGTTACTCGAGTTATCAAGAGACCCAGTACTTC. This translates into CASSYSSYQETQYF.

The chain links TRBV20-1 to TRBJ1-4; no clear D gene. The V end was cut by 1 base, the J end by 11 bases, with 8 bases between. This CDR3 contains 11 residues. Germline V gene sequence: CDR1 DFQATT, CDR2 SNEGSKA (reference sequence). CDR3 amino acids: CSARAQRKLFF. The CDR3 nucleotides read TGCAGTGCTAGAGCACAGAGGAAACTGTTTTTT.

In regard to this clone: At one boundary the junction diverges from the germline segment, which might be a read error. This chain joins TRBV4-1 and TRBJ1-5; D uncertain. Germline values: CDR1 MGHRA, CDR2 YSYEKL. The CDR3 has 15 amino acids. DNA of the CDR3: TGCGCCAGCAGCCCACTCCTGGCAGGCAAGCAGCCCCAGCATTTT. It is translated as CASSPLLAGKQPQHF.

This rearrangement joins TRBV5-1 to TRBJ2-7; possible D gene TRBD2, 6 bases. CDR1 and CDR2 (germline): SGHRS, YFSETQ. The CDR3 contains 13 residues. V was shortened by 4 bases and J by 4 bases, with 12 bases between the two germline ends. The CDR3 is CASSPGEGYEQYF. As DNA, the CDR3 is TGCGCCAGCAGCCCGGGAGAGGGTTACGAGCAGTACTTC.

This CDR3 is CASSFTEAFF. The CDR3 DNA follows: TGTGCCAGTTCTTTCACTGAAGCTTTCTTT. V and J are TRBV2 and TRBJ1-1; the D is unclear. This CDR3 has 10 amino acids. CDR1 and CDR2 (germline): SNHLY, FYNNEI. Trimming took off 9 bases at V and 4 bases at J, with 6 bases between the two ends.

The V and J genes are TRBV18 and TRBJ2-3; no clear D. Germline V gene data show CDR1 as KGHSH and CDR2 as LQKENI. The V end lost 2 bases, the J end lost 3 bases, and 6 bases lay between the germline ends. The CDR3 is 13 amino acids. The CDR3 bases are TGTGCCAGCTCACCAGGCATTACAGATACGCAGTATTTT. Its translation: CASSPGITDTQYF.